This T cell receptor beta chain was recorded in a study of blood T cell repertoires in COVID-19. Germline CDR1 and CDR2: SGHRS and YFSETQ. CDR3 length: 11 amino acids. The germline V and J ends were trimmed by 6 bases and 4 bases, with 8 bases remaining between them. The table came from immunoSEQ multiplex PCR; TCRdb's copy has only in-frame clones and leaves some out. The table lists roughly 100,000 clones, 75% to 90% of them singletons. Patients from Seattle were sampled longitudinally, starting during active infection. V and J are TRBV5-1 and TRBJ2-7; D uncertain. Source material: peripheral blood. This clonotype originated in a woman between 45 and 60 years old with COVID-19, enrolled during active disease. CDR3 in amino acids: CASKAEYEQYF. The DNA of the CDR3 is TGCGCCAGCAAGGCGGAGTACGAGCAGTACTTC. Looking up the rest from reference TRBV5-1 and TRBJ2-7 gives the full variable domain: KAGVTQTPRYLIKTRGQQVTLSCSPISGHRSVSWYQQTPGQGLQFLFEYFSETQRNKGNFPGRFSGRQFSNSRSEMNVSTLELGDSALYLCASKAEYEQYFGPGTRLTVT.